This paragraph reports one TCR beta chain. The specificity of this receptor is unknown. No much larger clone is present one base from it, and per-base qualities are unavailable. From cysteine to phenylalanine, the CDR3 is 14 amino acids long. CDR3 DNA only is kept here, 42 bases in frame from base 1. CDR1 and CDR2 are read off the germline V gene (reference sequence) as LGHDT and YNNKEL. The V and J ends are trimmed by 4 bases and 10 bases, leaving 17 bases between them. These data come from a study of blood T cell repertoires in COVID-19 (TCRdb year 2020). Study-wide context: Collaborator samples came from the United States, Italy and Spain and covered acute and convalescent phases of COVID-19. The material from the prospective study consisted of cDNA or gDNA derived from T cells, B-cell-depleted T cells, or PBMCs. A freely available public database, intended as a resource for researchers studying the immune response to SARS-CoV-2, is where the repertoires were released. Sample metadata almost always included a de-identified subject ID, COVID-19 status, age in years and sex. Deeply sampled blood TCRbeta repertoires from subjects exposed to, actively infected with, or recovered from COVID-19 were included in the dataset. The samples were drawn from the first 160 participants of the ongoing ImmuneRACE study and from 1,254 subjects provided by 6 global collaborators. HLA class I and class II types, where available, came from metadata supplied by the sample provider rather than from assay-based typing. The paper's findings and limits, for the study overall: The quantity of clinical and demographic metadata differed by source and by participant and was supplied without curation.

TCRbeta CDR3 regions were amplified from genomic DNA by means of the immunoSEQ Assay, a bias-controlled multiplex PCR. As for the authors' bioinformatics: The number of nucleated cells in each sample was estimated from the amplification of reference gene primers within the assay. To quantify the absolute abundance of each unique TCRbeta CDR3 rearrangement, sequence reads were collapsed and filtered. For each sample, productive Simpson clonality was calculated as the square root of Simpson's diversity index over productive rearrangements. TCRdb carries this immuneACCESS record with in-frame sequences only. Its versions omit some clonotypes, under half of them owing to an unresolved V gene in the studies checked, with the rest unexplained. For V, J and clone size, that table is used; D and trimming come from the DNA. The sample records some 130,000 clones, about 85% of which are singletons. The top ten hold 8% to 10% of the sample.

Whole blood was collected in K2EDTA tubes by collaborating institutions according to the institutions' own protocols. For TCRbeta analysis, collaborators shipped samples in one of three forms: frozen whole blood, isolated PBMCs, or DNA extracted from either of those sample types. The TCR was taken from a man aged 40-50 years with active or convalescent COVID-19. Sample: peripheral blood. The chain joins TRBV3-1 (or the pseudogene TRBV3-2) to TRBJ2-1, with a tentative D gene TRBD2 over 6 matching bases. The base sequence is TGTGCCAGCAGCCTTACGGGACTCTCAAGGGAGCAGTTCTTC. Its amino acids are CASSLTGLSREQFF.